The source of this TCR beta chain is a study of blood T cell repertoires in COVID-19 (TCRdb year 2020). Study-wide context: Collaborator samples came from the United States, Italy and Spain and covered acute and convalescent phases of COVID-19. The material from the prospective study consisted of cDNA or gDNA derived from T cells, B-cell-depleted T cells, or PBMCs. The dataset comprised deeply sampled blood TCRbeta repertoires from subjects exposed to, actively infected with, or recovered from COVID-19. The repertoires were released in a freely available public database intended as a resource for research on the immune response to SARS-CoV-2. Samples came from the ongoing ImmuneRACE study (first 160 participants) plus 1,254 subjects from 6 global collaborators. The sample metadata nearly always contained a de-identified subject ID, COVID-19 status, age in years and sex. Where available, HLA class I and class II types were obtained from metadata supplied by the sample provider rather than from assay-based typing. The study at large found these results: How much clinical and demographic metadata was included differed by source and by participant, and the metadata was provided uncurated.

Looking up the germline V gene (reference sequence) yields CDR1 MNHEY and CDR2 SMNVEV. CDR3 length: 15 amino acids, cysteine to phenylalanine. Only the CDR3 region is kept as DNA, spanning 45 bases read in frame from base 1. Trimming accounts for 3 bases at V and 4 bases at J, while the number of junction bases matched to no gene is 6. TCRbeta CDR3 regions were amplified from genomic DNA by means of the immunoSEQ Assay, a bias-controlled multiplex PCR. As for the authors' bioinformatics: The number of nucleated cells in each sample was estimated from the amplification of reference gene primers within the assay. To quantify the absolute abundance of each unique TCRbeta CDR3 rearrangement, sequence reads were collapsed and filtered. For each sample, productive Simpson clonality was calculated by taking the square root of Simpson's diversity index across productive rearrangements. In its TCRdb copy, this immuneACCESS table keeps in-frame sequences only and misses some clones. Where compared with another copy, unresolved V genes explain less than half of these, and the others have no known cause. V and J calls and clone size come straight from that table; D and trimming were deduced from the DNA. The sample table lists about half a million clones, roughly 85% of them with a count of one. Approximately 2.9% of the sample comes from the top ten.

Collaborating institutions collected whole blood in K2EDTA tubes following their own protocols. Collaborator samples were shipped for TCRbeta analysis as frozen whole blood, isolated PBMCs, or DNA extracted from either sample type. Comment on this clone: There is no known antigen for this receptor. No base quality values were provided; no much bigger clone lies one nucleotide off.

The sequence was obtained from a human donor in a cohort sampled during active COVID-19. The sample taken for sequencing was peripheral blood. The rearranged segments are TRBV27 and TRBJ2-3; TRBD2 fits 8 bases in the junction. This receptor carries the CDR3 CASSFSGKGSDTQYF. The bases are TGTGCCAGCAGTTTTAGCGGGAAAGGTTCAGATACGCAGTATTTT.